This T cell receptor beta chain was documented in a study of T cell responses to AZD1222 COVID-19 vaccine. Study results and limitations: White British ancestry dominated among donors, who included more females, and clonal diversity was possibly underestimated. Seropositive status at baseline applied to only six AZD1222 recipients.

Repertoires were generated with immunoSEQ multiplex PCR, while TCRdb's copy carries only in-frame clones and drops some. The sample includes 110,000 to 150,000 clones, over 80% of them seen just once. Germline values: CDR1 SGHRS, CDR2 YFSETQ. Trimming took 1 base from V and 9 from J, leaving 17 bases between them. CDR3 size: 15 residues. In the case of this clone: The antigen is undetermined.

Sequences were derived from peripheral blood, sampled 28 days after the second AZD1222 dose. The receptor was derived from an adult who received the AZD1222 COVID-19 vaccine. This chain links TRBV5-1 with TRBJ2-1; the D is unclear. The CDR3 protein is CASSLQSVVSVEQFF. The CDR3 DNA reads TGCGCCAGCAGCTTGCAGAGCGTCGTATCGGTTGAGCAGTTCTTC.